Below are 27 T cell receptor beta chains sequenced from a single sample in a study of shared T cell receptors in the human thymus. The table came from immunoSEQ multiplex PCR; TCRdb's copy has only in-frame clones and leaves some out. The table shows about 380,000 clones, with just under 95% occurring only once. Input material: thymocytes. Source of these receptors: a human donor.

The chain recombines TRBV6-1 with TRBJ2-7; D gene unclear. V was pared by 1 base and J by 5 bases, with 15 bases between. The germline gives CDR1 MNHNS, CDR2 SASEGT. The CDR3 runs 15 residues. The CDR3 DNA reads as TGTGCCAGCAGTGAAGTTACCTTTACCCCCGACGAGCAGTACTTC. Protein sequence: CASSEVTFTPDEQYF.

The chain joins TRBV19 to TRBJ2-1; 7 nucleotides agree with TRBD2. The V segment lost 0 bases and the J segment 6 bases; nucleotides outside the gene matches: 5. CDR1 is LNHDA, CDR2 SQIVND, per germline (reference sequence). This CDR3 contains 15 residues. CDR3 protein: CASSIDPAGSNEQFF. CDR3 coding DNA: TGTGCCAGTAGTATAGATCCAGCGGGATCCAATGAGCAGTTCTTC.

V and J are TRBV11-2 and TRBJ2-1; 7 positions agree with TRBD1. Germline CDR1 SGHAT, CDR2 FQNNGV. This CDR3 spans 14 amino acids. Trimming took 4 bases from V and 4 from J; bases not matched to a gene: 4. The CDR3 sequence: CASSWNRGYNEQFF. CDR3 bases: TGTGCCAGCAGCTGGAACAGGGGTTACAATGAGCAGTTCTTC.

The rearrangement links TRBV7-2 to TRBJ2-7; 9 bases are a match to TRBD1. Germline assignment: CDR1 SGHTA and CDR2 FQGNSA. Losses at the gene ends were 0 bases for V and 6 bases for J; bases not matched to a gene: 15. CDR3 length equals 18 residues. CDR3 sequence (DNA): TGTGCCAGCAGCTTAGCCGGGCCTTCCGGGACAGGGTATTCCGAGCAGTACTTC. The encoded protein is CASSLAGPSGTGYSEQYF.

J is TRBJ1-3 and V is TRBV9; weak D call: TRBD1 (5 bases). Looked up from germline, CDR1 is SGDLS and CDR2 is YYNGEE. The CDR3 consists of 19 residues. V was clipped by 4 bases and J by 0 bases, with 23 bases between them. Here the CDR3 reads CASSPAASLTDSSGNTIYF. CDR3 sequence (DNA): TGTGCCAGCAGCCCCGCCGCATCCCTGACAGATTCCTCTGGAAACACCATATATTTT.

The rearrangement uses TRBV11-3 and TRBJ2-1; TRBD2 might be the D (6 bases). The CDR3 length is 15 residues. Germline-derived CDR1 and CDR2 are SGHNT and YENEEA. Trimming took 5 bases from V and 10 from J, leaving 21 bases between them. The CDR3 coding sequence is TGTGCCAGCAGCCAACCAGCGGGTCCTTCAAGGGAGCAGTTCTTC. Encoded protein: CASSQPAGPSREQFF.

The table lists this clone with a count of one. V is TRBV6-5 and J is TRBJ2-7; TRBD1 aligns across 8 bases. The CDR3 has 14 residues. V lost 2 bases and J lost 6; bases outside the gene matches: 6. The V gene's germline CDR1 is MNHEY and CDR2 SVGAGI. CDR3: CASSYGQGAGEQYF. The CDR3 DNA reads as TGTGCCAGCAGTTACGGGCAGGGGGCGGGCGAGCAGTACTTC.

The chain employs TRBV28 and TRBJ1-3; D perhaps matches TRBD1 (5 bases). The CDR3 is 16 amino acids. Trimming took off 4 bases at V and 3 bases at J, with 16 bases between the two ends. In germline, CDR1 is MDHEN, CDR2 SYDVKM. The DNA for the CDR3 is TGTGCCAGCAGTTCGGGAGGGGCGGATAGTGGAAACACCATATATTTT. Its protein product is CASSSGGADSGNTIYF.

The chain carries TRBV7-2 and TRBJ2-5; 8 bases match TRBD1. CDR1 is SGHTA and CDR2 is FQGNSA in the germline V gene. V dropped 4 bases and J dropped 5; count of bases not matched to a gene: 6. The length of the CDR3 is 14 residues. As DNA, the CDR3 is TGTGCCAGCAGCTCCCGGACAGGGTCGGAGACCCAGTACTTC. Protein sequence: CASSSRTGSETQYF.

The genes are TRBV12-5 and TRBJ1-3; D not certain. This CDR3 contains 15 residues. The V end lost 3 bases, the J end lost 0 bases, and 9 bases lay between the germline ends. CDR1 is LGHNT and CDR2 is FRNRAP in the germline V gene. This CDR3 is CASGLFGHSGNTIYF. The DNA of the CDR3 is TGTGCTAGTGGTTTATTCGGGCACTCTGGAAACACCATATATTTT.

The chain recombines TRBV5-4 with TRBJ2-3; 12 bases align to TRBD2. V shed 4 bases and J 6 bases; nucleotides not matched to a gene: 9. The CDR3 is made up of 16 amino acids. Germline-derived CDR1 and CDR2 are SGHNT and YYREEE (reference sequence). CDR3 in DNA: TGTGCCAGCAGCGTGAGACTAGCGGGAGTTATGGATACGCAGTATTTT. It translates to CASSVRLAGVMDTQYF.

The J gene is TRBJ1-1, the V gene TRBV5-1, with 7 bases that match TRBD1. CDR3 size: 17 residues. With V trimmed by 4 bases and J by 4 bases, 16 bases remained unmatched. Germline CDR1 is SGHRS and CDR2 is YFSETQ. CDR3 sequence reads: CASSRLQGHHASTEAFF. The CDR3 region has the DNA TGCGCCAGCAGCCGTCTACAGGGGCATCATGCGAGCACTGAAGCTTTCTTT.

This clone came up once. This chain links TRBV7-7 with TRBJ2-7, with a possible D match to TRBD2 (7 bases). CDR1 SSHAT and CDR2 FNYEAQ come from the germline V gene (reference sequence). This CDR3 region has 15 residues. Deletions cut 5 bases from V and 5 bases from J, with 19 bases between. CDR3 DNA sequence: TGTGCCAGCAGCACCCGACCGGGGGGCTCTGACGAGCAGTACTTC. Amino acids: CASSTRPGGSDEQYF.

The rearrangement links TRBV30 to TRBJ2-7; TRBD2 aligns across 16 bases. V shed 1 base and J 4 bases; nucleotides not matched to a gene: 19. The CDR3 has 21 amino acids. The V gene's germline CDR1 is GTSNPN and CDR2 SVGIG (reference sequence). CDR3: CAWSDPYGQSGTSGRGYEQYF. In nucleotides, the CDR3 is TGTGCCTGGAGTGATCCCTACGGCCAAAGTGGGACTAGCGGGAGGGGGTACGAGCAGTACTTC.

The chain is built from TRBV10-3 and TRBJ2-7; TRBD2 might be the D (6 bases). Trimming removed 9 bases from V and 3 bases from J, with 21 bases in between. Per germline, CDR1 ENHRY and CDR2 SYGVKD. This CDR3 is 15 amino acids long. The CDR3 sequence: CAISGGLAGFYEQYF. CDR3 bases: TGTGCCATATCTGGGGGTCTCGCGGGATTCTACGAGCAGTACTTC.

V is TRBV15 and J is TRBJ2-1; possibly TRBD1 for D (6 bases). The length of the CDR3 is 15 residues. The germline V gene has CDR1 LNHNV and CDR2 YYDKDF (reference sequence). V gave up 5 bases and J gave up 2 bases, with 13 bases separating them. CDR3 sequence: CATSPAGTTYNEQFF. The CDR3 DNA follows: TGTGCCACCAGCCCCGCCGGGACAACCTACAATGAGCAGTTCTTC.

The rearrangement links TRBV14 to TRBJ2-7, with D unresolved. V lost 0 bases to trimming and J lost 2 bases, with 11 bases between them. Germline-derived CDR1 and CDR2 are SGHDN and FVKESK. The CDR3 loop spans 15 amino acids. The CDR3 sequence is CASSQDRSSPYEQYF. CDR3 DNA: TGTGCCAGCAGCCAAGATCGGAGCAGCCCCTACGAGCAGTACTTC. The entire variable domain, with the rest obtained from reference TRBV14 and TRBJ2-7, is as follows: EAGVTQFPSHSVIEKGQTVTLRCDPISGHDNLYWYRRVMGKEIKFLLHFVKESKQDESGMPNNRFLAERTGGTYSTLKVQPAELEDSGVYFCASSQDRSSPYEQYFGPGTRLTVT.

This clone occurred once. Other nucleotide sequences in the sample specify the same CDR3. As DNA, the CDR3 is TGCAGTGCTAGAGGTGGCTACACCTTC. Translation gives CSARGGYTF. J is TRBJ1-2 and V is TRBV20-1; D uncertain. Germline loops: CDR1 DFQATT, CDR2 SNEGSKA (reference sequence). The CDR3 spans 9 residues. The V end lost 1 base, the J end lost 7 bases, and 1 base lay between the germline ends.

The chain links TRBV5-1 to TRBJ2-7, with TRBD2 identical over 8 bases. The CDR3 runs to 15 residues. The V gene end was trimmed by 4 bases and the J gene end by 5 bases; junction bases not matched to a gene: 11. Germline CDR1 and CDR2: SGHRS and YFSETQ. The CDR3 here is CASSPLTGGTHEQYF. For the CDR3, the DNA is TGCGCCAGCAGCCCACTAACGGGAGGGACCCACGAGCAGTACTTC.

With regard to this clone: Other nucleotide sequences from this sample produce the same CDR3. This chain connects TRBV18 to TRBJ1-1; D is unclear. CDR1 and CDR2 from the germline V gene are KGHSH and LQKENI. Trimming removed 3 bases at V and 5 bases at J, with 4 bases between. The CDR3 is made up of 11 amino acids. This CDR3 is CASSPGTEAFF. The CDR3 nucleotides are TGTGCCAGCTCACCCGGGACTGAAGCTTTCTTT.

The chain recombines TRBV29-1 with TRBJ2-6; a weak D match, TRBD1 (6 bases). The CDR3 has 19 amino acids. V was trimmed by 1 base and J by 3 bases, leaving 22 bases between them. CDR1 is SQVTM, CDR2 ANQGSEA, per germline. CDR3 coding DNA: TGCAGCGTTGAAGGCGACCCGGGACATTCATACGGTGGGGCCAACGTCCTGACTTTC. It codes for CSVEGDPGHSYGGANVLTF.

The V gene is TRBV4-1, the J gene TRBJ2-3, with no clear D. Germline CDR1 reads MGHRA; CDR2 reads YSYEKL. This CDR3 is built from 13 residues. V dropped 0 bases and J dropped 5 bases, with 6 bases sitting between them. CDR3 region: CASSQEGEDTQYF. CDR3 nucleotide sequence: TGCGCCAGCAGCCAAGAGGGTGAAGATACGCAGTATTTT.

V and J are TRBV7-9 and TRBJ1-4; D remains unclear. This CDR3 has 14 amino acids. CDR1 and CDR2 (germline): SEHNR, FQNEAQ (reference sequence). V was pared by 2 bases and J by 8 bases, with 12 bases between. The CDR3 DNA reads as TGTGCCAGCAGCTTATCGGGGATCTGGGAAAAACTGTTTTTT. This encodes CASSLSGIWEKLFF.

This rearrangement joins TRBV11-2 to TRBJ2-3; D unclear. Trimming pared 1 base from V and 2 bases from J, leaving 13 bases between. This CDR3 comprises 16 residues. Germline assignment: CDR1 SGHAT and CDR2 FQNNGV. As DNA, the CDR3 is TGTGCCAGCAGCTTAGGGAGAGTTCCCTACACAGATACGCAGTATTTT. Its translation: CASSLGRVPYTDTQYF.

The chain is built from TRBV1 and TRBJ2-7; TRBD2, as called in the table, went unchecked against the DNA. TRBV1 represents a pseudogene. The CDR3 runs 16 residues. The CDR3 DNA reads TGCACCAGCAGCCAAGATCTATTGATGGGAGGTTACGAGCAGTACTTC. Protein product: CTSSQDLLMGGYEQYF.

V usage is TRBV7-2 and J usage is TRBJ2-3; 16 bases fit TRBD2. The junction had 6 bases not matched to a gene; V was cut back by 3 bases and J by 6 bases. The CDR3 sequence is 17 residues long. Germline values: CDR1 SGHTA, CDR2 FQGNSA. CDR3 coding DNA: TGTGCCAGCAGCTTTACCGGGACTAGCGGGAGGGCCGATACGCAGTATTTT. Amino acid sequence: CASSFTGTSGRADTQYF.

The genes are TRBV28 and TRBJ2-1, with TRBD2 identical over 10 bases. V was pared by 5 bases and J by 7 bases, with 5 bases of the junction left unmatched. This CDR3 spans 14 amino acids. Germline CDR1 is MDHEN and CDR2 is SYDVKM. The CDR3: CASSNRTSGNEQFF. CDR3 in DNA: TGTGCCAGCAGTAATCGGACTAGCGGAAATGAGCAGTTCTTC.